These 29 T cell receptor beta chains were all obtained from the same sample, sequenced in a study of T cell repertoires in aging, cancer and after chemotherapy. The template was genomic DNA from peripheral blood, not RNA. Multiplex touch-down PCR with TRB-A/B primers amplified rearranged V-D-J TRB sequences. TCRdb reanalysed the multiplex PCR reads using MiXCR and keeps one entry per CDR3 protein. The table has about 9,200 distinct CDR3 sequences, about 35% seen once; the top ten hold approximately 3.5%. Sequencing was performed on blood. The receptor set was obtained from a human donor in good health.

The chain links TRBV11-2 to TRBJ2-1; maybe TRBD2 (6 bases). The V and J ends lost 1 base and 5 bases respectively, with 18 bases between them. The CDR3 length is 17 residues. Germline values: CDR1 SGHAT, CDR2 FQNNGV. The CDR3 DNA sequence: TGTGCCAGCAGCTTAGCGTACCAGCGGGTGGGCAACAATGAGCAGTTCTTC. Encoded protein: CASSLAYQRVGNNEQFF.

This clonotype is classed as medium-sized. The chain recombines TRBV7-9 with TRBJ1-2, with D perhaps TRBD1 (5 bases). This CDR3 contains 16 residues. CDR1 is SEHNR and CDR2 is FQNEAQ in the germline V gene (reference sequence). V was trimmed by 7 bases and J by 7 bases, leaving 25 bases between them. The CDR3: CASTHPRDHEISGYTF. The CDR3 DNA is TGTGCCAGCACCCACCCCCGGGACCACGAGATAAGTGGCTACACCTTC.

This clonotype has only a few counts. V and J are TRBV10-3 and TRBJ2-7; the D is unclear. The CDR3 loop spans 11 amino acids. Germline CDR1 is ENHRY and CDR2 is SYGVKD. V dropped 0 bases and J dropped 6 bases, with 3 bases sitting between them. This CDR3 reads CAISESREQYF. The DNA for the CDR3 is TGTGCCATCAGTGAGTCTCGCGAGCAGTACTTC.

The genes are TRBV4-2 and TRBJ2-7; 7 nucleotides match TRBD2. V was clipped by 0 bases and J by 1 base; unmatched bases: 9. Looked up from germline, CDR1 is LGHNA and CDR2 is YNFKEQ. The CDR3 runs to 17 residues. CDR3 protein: CASSQDLPQRGSYEQYF. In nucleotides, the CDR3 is TGTGCCAGCAGCCAAGACCTCCCTCAGCGGGGTTCCTACGAGCAGTACTTC.

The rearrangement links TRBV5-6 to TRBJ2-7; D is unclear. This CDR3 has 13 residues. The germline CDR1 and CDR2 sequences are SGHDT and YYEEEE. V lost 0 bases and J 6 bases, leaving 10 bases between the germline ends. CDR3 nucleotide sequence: TGTGCCAGCAGCTTGGGAAGGACCTCCGAGCAGTACGTC. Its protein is CASSLGRTSEQYV.

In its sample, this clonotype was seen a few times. The CDR3 coding sequence is TGTGCCAGCAGGAGCCTGCGCGGGGGCGGAGAGAGCACAGATACGCAGTATTTT. It yields the protein CASRSLRGGGESTDTQYF. The chain carries TRBV27 and TRBJ2-3, with TRBD2 as a possible D gene (7 bases). The germline V and J ends were trimmed by 6 bases and 0 bases, with 22 bases remaining between them. This CDR3 region has 18 residues. CDR1 MNHEY and CDR2 SMNVEV come from the germline V gene (reference sequence).

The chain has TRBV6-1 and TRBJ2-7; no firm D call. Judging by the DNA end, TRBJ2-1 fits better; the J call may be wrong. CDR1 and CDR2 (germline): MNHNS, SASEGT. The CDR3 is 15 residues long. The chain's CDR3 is CASSEEWGSIDEQFF. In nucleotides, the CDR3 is TGTGCCAGCAGTGAGGAGTGGGGTAGCATCGATGAGCAGTTCTTC.

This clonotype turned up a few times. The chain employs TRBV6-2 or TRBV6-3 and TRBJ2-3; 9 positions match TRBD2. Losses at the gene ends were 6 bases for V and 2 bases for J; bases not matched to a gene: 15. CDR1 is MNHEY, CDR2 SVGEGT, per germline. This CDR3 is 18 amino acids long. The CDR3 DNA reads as TGTGCCAGCAGCCTGACCGCGGGGGGGCCTTCTTTCACAGATACGCAGTATTTT. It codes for CASSLTAGGPSFTDTQYF.

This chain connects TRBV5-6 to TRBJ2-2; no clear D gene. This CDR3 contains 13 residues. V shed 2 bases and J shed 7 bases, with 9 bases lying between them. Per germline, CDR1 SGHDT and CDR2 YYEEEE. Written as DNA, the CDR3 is TGTGCCAGCAGCTTCATATTACGCGGGGAGCTGTTTTTT. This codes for CASSFILRGELFF.

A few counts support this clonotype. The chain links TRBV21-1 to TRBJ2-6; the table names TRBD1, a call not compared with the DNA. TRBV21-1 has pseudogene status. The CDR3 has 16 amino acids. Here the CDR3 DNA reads TGTGCCGGCTGGGACAGGGATAAGTCTGGGGCCAACGTCCTGACTTTC. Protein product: CAGWDRDKSGANVLTF.

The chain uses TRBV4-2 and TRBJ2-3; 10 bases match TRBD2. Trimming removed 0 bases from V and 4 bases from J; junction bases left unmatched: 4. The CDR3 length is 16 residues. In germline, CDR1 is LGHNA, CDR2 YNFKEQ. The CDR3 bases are TGTGCCAGCAGCCAAGAAGGAAGCGGGGGGGCAGATACGCAGTATTTT. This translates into CASSQEGSGGADTQYF.

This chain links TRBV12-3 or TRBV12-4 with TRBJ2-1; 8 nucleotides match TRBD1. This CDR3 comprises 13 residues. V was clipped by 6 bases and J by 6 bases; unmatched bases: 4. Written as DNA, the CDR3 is TGTGCCAGCAGCAGGGGGCGAATCAATGAGCAGTTCTTC. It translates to CASSRGRINEQFF.

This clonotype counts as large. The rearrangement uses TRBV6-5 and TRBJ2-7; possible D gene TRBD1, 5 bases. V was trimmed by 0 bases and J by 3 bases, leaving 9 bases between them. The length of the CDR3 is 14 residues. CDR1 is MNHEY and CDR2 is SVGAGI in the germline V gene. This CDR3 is CASSYSIQGYEQYF. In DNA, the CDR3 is TGTGCCAGCAGTTACTCGATTCAGGGCTACGAGCAGTACTTC.

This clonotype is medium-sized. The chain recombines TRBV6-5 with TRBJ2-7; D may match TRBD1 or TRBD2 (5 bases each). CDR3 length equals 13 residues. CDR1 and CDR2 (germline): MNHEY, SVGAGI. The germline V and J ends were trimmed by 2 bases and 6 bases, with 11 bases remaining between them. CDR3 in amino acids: CASSYTRGSEQYV. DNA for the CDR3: TGTGCCAGCAGTTACACCCGGGGCAGCGAGCAGTACGTC.

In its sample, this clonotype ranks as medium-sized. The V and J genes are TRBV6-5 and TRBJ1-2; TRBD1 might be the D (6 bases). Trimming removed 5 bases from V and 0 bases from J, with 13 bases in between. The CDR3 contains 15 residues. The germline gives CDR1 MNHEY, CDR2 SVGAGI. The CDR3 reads CASSLVQGPNYGYTF. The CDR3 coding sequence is TGTGCCAGCAGTCTAGTACAGGGTCCTAACTATGGCTACACCTTC.

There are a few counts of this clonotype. The CDR3 nucleotides read TGTGCCAGCAGCCTAGCGCAGACAGATACGCAGTATTTT. Translation gives CASSLAQTDTQYF. This sequence joins TRBV27 and TRBJ2-3, with D perhaps TRBD2 (6 bases). Between the trimmed V and J ends, which lost 6 bases and 3 bases, there was a span of 10 bases. Germline CDR1 is MNHEY and CDR2 is SMNVEV (reference sequence). The CDR3 spans 13 residues.

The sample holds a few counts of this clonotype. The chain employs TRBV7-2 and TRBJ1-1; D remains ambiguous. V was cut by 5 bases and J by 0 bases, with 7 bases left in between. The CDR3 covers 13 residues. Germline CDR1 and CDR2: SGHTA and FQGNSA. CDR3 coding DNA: TGTGCCAGCAGCGGGGAGGTGAACACTGAAGCTTTCTTT. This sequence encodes CASSGEVNTEAFF.

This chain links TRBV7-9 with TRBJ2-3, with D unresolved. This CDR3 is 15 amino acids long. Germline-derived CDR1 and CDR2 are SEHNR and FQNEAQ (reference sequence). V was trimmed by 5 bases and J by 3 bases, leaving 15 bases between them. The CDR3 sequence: CASSPGPDGTDTQYF. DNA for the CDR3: TGTGCCAGCAGCCCCGGCCCTGATGGAACAGATACGCAGTATTTT.

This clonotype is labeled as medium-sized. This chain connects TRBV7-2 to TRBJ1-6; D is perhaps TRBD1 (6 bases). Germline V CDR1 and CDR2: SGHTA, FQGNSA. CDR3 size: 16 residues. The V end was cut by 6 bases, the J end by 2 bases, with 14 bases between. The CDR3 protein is CASSHWGAAYNSPLHF. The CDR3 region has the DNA TGTGCCAGCAGTCATTGGGGGGCGGCCTATAATTCACCCCTCCACTTT.

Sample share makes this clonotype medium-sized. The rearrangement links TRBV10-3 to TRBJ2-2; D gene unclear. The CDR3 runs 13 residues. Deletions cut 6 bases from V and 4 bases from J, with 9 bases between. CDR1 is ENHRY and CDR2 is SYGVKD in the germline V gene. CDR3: CAIRASGTGELFF. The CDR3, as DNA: TGTGCCATCAGAGCCTCAGGCACCGGGGAGCTGTTTTTT.

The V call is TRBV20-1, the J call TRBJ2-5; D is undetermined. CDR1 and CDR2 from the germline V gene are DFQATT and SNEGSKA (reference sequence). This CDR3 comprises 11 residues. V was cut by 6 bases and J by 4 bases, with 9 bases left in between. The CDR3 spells CSAAKGETQYF. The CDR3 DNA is TGCAGTGCCGCCAAGGGAGAGACCCAGTACTTC.

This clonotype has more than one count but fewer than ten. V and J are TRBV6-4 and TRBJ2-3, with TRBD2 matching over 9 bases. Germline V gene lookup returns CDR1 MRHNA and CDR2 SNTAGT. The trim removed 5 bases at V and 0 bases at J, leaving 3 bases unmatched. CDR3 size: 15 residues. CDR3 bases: TGTGCCAGCAGTCCTAGCGGGGAAAGCACAGATACGCAGTATTTT. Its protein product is CASSPSGESTDTQYF.

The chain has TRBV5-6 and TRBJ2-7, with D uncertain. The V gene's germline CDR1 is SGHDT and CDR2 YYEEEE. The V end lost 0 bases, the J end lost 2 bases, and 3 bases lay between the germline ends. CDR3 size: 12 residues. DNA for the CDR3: TGTGCCAGCAGCTTGGGCACCTACGAGCAGTACGTC. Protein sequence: CASSLGTYEQYV.

The CDR3 loop is CASSLKAHGADYGYTF. DNA for the CDR3: TGTGCCAGCAGTTTAAAGGCCCACGGGGCCGACTATGGCTACACCTTC. This chain links TRBV27 with TRBJ1-2; D possibly corresponds to TRBD1 (5 bases). Germline loops: CDR1 MNHEY, CDR2 SMNVEV (reference sequence). Trimming took off 2 bases at V and 3 bases at J, with 16 bases between the two ends. The length of the CDR3 is 16 residues.

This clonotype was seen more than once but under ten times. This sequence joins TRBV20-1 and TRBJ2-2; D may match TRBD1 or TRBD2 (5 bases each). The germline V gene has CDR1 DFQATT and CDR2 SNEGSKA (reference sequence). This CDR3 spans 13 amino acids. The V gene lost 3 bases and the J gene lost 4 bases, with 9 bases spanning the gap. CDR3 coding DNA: TGCAGTGCTAGGGGGGTCCTCACCGGGGAGCTGTTTTTT. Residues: CSARGVLTGELFF.

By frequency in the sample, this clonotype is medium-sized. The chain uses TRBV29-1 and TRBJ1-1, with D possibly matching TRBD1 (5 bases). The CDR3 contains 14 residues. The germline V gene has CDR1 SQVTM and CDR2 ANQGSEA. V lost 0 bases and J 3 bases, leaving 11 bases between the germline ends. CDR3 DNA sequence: TGCAGCGTTGAAGACCGCGGGGCGTACACTGAAGCTTTCTTT. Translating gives CSVEDRGAYTEAFF.

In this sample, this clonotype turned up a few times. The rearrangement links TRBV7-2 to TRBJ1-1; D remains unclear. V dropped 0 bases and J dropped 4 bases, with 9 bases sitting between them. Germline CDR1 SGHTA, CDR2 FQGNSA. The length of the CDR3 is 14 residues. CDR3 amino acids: CASSLATGVTEAFF. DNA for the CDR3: TGTGCCAGCAGCTTAGCGACCGGAGTCACTGAAGCTTTCTTT.

The CDR3 loop is CASNFPGRTDTQYF. DNA of the CDR3: TGTGCCAGCAACTTTCCGGGACGCACAGATACGCAGTATTTT. The chain joins TRBV6-5 to TRBJ2-3, with D tentatively TRBD1 or TRBD2 (5 bases each). V was shortened by 7 bases and J by 1 base, with 12 bases between the two germline ends. Germline V gene data show CDR1 as MNHEY and CDR2 as SVGAGI. The CDR3 has 14 amino acids.

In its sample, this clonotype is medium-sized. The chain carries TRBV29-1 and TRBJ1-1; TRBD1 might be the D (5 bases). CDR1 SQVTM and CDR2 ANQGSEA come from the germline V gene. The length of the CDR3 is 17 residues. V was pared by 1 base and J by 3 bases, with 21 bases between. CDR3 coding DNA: TGCAGCGTTGAAGGGGGAGCTCGGGGGTCTCCCGACACTGAAGCTTTCTTT. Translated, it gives CSVEGGARGSPDTEAFF.